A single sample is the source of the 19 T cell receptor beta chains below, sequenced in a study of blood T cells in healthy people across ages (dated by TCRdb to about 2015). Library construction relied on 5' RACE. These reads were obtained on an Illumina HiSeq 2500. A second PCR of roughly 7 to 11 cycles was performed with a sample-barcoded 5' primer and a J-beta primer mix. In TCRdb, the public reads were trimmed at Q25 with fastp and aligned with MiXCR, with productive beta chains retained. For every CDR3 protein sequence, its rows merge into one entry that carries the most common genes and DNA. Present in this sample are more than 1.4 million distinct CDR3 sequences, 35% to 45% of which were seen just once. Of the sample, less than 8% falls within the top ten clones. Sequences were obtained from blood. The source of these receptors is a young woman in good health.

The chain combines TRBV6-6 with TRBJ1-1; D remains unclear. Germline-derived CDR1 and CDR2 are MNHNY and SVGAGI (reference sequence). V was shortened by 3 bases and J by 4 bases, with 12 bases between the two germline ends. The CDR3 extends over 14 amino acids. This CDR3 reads CASSYLEGPTEAFF. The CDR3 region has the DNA TGTGCCAGCAGTTATTTGGAAGGGCCCACTGAAGCTTTCTTT.

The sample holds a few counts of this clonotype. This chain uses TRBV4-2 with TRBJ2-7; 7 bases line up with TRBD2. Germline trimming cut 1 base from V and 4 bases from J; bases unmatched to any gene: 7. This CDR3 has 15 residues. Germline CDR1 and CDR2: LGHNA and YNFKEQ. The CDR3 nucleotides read TGTGCCAGCAGCCAAGTTAGGGCTAGCGGATACGAGCAGTACTTC. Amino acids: CASSQVRASGYEQYF.

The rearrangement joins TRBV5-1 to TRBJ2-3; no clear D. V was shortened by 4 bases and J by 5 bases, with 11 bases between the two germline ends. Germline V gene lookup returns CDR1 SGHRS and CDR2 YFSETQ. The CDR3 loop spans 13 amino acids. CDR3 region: CASSLHPGDTQYF. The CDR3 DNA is TGCGCCAGCAGCCTTCATCCCGGAGATACGCAGTATTTT.

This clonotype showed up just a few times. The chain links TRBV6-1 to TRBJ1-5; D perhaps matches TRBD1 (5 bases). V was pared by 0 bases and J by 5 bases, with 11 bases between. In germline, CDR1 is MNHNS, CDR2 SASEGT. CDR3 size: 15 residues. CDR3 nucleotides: TGTGCCAGCAGTGAAGCCGGGGGAAACGATCAGCCCCAGCATTTT. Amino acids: CASSEAGGNDQPQHF.

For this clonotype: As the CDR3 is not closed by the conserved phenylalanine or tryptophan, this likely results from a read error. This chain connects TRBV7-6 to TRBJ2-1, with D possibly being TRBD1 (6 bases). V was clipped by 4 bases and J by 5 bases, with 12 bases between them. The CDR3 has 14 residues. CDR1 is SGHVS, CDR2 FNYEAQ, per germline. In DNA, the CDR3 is TGTGCCAGCAGCTCAGGGGCAGAAAACAATGAGCAGTTCTCC. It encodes CASSSGAENNEQFS.

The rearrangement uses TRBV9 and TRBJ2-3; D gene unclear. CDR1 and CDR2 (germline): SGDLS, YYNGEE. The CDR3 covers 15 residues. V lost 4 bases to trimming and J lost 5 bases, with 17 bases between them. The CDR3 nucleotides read TGTGCCAGCAGCCTGGGCGGATCCAACAGAGATACGCAGTATTTT. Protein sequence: CASSLGGSNRDTQYF. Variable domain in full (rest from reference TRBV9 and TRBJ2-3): DSGVTQTPKHLITATGQRVTLRCSPRSGDLSVYWYQQSLDQGLQFLIQYYNGEERAKGNILERFSAQQFPDLHSELNLSSLELGDSALYFCASSLGGSNRDTQYFGPGTRLTVL.

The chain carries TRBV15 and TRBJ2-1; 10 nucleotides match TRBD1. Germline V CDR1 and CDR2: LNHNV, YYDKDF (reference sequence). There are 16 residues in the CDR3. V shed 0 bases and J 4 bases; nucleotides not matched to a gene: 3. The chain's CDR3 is CATSRDRTGGYNEQFF. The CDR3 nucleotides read TGTGCCACCAGCAGAGATAGGACAGGGGGATACAATGAGCAGTTCTTC.

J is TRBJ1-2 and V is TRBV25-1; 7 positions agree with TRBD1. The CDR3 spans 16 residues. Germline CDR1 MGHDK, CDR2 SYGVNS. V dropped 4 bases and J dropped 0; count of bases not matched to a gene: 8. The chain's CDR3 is CASSATQGPTNYGYTF. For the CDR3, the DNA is TGTGCCAGCAGTGCGACACAGGGGCCCACTAACTATGGCTACACCTTC.

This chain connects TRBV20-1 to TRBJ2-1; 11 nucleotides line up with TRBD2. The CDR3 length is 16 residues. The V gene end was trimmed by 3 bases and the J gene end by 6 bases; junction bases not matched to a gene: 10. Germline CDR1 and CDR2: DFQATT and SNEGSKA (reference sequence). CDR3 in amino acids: CSASPQLAGVVNEQFF. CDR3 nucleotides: TGCAGTGCTAGCCCCCAACTAGCGGGGGTTGTCAATGAGCAGTTCTTC.

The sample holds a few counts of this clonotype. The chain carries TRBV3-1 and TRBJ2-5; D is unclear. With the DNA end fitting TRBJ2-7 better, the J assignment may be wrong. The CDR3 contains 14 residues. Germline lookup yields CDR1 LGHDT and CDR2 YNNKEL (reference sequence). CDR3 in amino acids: CASSHGAARNEQYF. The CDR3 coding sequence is TGTGCCAGCAGCCACGGCGCAGCAAGAAACGAGCAGTACTTC.

CDR3 nucleotides: TGCGCCAGCAGGGTGAGACTAGCGGGGAATTCAGATACGCAGTATTTT. Translating gives CASRVRLAGNSDTQYF. This chain connects TRBV4-1 to TRBJ2-3; 11 positions agree with TRBD2. Germline CDR1 reads MGHRA; CDR2 reads YSYEKL. Losses at the gene ends were 6 bases for V and 4 bases for J; bases not matched to a gene: 9. This CDR3 comprises 16 residues.

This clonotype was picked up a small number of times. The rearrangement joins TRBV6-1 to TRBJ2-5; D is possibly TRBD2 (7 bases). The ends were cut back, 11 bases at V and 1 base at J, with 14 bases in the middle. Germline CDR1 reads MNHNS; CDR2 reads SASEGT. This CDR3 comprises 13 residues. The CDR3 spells CASGGRSQETQYF. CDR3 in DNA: TGTGCCTCGGGGGGCCGCTCCCAAGAGACCCAGTACTTC.

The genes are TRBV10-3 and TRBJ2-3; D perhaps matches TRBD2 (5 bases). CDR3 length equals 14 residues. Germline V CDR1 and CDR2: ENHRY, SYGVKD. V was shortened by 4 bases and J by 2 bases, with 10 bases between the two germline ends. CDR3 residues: CAISVGAVTDTQYF. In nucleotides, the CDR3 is TGTGCCATCAGTGTGGGAGCTGTCACAGATACGCAGTATTTT.

This CDR3 is CASRYRGSSYNEQFF. The CDR3 coding sequence is TGTGCCAGCAGGTACAGGGGTAGCTCCTACAATGAGCAGTTCTTC. The J gene is TRBJ2-1, the V gene TRBV7-2, with 7 bases aligning to TRBD1. The V gene end was trimmed by 6 bases and the J gene end by 0 bases; junction bases not matched to a gene: 5. The CDR3 runs to 15 residues. The germline gives CDR1 SGHTA, CDR2 FQGNSA.

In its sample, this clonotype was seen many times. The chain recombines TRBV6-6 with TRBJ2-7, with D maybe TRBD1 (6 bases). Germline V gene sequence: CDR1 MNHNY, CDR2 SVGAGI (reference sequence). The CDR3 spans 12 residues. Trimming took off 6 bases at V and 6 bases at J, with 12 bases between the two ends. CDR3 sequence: CASSPQGSEQYF. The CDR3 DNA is TGTGCCAGCAGCCCGCAGGGGAGCGAGCAGTACTTC.

This CDR3 reads CASTRTGTEQFF. The CDR3 nucleotides are TGTGCCAGCACAAGGACAGGGACTGAGCAGTTCTTC. V gene TRBV6-2 or TRBV6-3 combines with J gene TRBJ2-1; 8 bases are shared with TRBD1. V lost 7 bases to trimming and J lost 9 bases; unmatched junction nucleotides: 5. The CDR3 loop spans 12 amino acids. CDR1 is MNHEY, CDR2 SVGEGT, per germline.

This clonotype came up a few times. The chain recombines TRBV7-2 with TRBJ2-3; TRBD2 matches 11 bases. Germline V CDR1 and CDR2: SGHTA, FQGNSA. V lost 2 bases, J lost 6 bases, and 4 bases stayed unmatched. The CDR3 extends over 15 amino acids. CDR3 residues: CASSLMGLADDTQYF. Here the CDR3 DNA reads TGTGCCAGCAGCTTAATGGGACTAGCGGATGATACGCAGTATTTT.

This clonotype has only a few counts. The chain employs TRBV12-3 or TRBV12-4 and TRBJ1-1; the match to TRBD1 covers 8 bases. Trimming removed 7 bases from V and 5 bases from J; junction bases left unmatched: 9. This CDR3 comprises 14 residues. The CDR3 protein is CASTPPGGWTEAFF. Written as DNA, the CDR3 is TGTGCCAGCACCCCTCCAGGGGGCTGGACTGAAGCTTTCTTT.

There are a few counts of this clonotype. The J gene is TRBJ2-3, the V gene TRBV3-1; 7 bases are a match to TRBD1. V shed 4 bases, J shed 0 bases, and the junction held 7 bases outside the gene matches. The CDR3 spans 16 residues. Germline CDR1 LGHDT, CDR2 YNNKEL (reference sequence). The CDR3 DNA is TGTGCCAGCAGCCCCCGACAGGGCCTTAGCACAGATACGCAGTATTTT. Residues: CASSPRQGLSTDTQYF.